This record concerns one TCR beta chain sequence. Its antigen specificity is not known. Base qualities are missing; no much larger clone stands one base away. The data were obtained in a study of T cell responses to AZD1222 COVID-19 vaccine (dated by TCRdb to about 2021). Background for the entire study: A total of 240 or so trial participants underwent TCR sequencing, of whom approximately 200 had received two doses of AZD1222 and roughly 26 had received two doses of the MenACWY control vaccine. Trial participants were enrolled into age subgroups of 18-55, 56-69 and 70-plus years, which contained approximately 150, 28 and 58 TCR-sequenced participants, respectively.

The CDR3 regions of human TCRbeta chains were analyzed by immunosequencing. On the study's bioinformatics: Repertoire TCRs were checked for matches against a reference library of SARS-CoV-2-specific TCRs that had been generated using the MIRA antigen-specificity platform. Breadth was defined as the fraction of unique TCRs that were SARS-CoV-2-associated, and depth was defined as the fraction of total T cells that were SARS-CoV-2-associated. Using the MIRA data, every spike-specific TCR was mapped to the spike region that the TCR reacted to and assigned to either a CD4 or a CD8 class. Log10-transformed breadth and depth values were compared by one-way ANOVA with Sidak's multiple comparisons tests. What TCRdb holds here is the immuneACCESS table cut down to in-frame rearrangements. Part of the clones is not present; checked against another copy, under half of the missing clones reflect an unresolved V gene, and the others are unexplained. From that table come the V and J calls and clone size; the DNA was used to work out D and trimming. This sample gives about 140,000 clones in total; more than 80% of them show up just once. Roughly 7.5% of the sample lies in the top ten.

This specimen's time point label, per the study, means: about 28 days (+/-7) after the second vaccine dose. The treatment or condition label here, explained by the study, means: meningococcal conjugate vaccine given as trial control. Vaccinee samples were obtained from the UK trials COV001 and COV002, which included a single-blind randomized controlled phase 2/3 trial of AZD1222 (ChAdOx1 nCoV-19) in healthy adults. Trial participant PBMC samples were collected at day 0 and day 28 after the second dose for TCRbeta chain sequencing. The CDR3 contains 14 residues, cysteine and phenylalanine counted. Of the read, only the CDR3 DNA is kept; its 42 bases are in frame from base 1. From the germline V gene, CDR1 is SGDLS and CDR2 is YYNGEE. V is cut by 2 bases and J by 2 bases, and the space between the germline ends is 8 bases. General conclusions and limits of the study: No day 14 peak-response samples were available, so repertoires were characterized only after the peak T cell response. The whole spike protein was spanned by vaccine-associated CD4 TCRs, and dominant responses were seen in regions 160-218 and 743-854. Only 5 to 7 AZD1222 recipients were SARS-CoV-2 seropositive at baseline, limiting conclusions about previously exposed vaccinees. Reportedly, almost half of the unique spike-specific TCRs recognized epitopes lying outside the regions that are mutated in the B.1.351 and B.1.1.7 variants. A significant rise in spike-specific TCR breadth and depth was observed after two AZD1222 doses relative to day 0 and relative to MenACWY recipients. The 56-69-year group was small, and its depth increase did not reach significance, likely because of low power. Participants were mostly white British, with more females than males. The authors suggested clonal diversity may have been underestimated.

This sequence was found in an adult who received the MenACWY meningococcal vaccine as a control. The chain uses TRBV9 and TRBJ1-5; the D gene is unclear. This specimen consisted of peripheral blood, obtained 28 days after the second dose of the MenACWY control vaccine. The DNA sequence is given as TGTGCCAGCAGCGTTGATCCTGGCAATCAGCCCCAGCATTTT. Translation gives CASSVDPGNQPQHF.